This T cell receptor (beta chain) was obtained from a study of cytomegalovirus exposure and HLA in healthy donors. With respect to this clone: What it binds is not known.

Deletions cut 5 bases from V and 1 base from J, with 15 bases between. This CDR3 contains 15 residues. Germline CDR1 reads SGHRS; CDR2 reads YFSETQ. Study-level findings and limits: In the 130 or so validation repertoires, a later analysis found that first-cohort TCR clusters tended to co-occur. The study listed roughly 160 cytomegalovirus-associated TCR beta chains. Across donors, most TCRs were seen rarely, yet some public ones were widespread.

Here immunoSEQ multiplex PCR was the method, and the copy in TCRdb shows in-frame clones only, minus some. The table includes about 150,000 clones, roughly 86% detected once. The source of this sequence is a human donor in good health. The chain is built from TRBV5-1 and TRBJ1-1; D is ambiguous. Material: PBMCs. CDR3 amino acids: CASRPRPNSNTEAFF. In DNA form, the CDR3 reads TGCGCCAGCAGGCCTAGGCCGAATTCGAACACTGAAGCTTTCTTT. Looking up the rest from reference TRBV5-1 and TRBJ1-1 gives the full variable domain: KAGVTQTPRYLIKTRGQQVTLSCSPISGHRSVSWYQQTPGQGLQFLFEYFSETQRNKGNFPGRFSGRQFSNSRSEMNVSTLELGDSALYLCASRPRPNSNTEAFFGQGTRLTVV.